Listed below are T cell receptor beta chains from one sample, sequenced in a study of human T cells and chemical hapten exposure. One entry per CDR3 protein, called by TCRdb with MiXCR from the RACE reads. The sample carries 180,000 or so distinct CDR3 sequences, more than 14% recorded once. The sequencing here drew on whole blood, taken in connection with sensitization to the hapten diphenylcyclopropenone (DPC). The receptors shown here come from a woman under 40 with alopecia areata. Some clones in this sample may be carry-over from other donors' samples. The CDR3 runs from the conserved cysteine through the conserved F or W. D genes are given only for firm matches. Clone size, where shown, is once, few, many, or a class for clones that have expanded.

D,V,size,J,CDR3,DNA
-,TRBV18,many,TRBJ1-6,CASSPGDDSPLHF,TGTGCCAGCTCACCCGGCGACGATTCACCCCTCCACTTT
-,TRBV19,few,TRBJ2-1,CASSIVAGPNEQFF,TGTGCCAGTAGTATCGTGGCGGGGCCCAATGAGCAGTTCTTC
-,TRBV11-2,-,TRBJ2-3,CASSWGPGTDTQYF,TGTGCCAGCAGCTGGGGACCCGGCACAGATACGCAGTATTTT
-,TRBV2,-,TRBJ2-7,CASRKGTISYEQYF,TGTGCCAGTAGGAAAGGCACGATCTCCTACGAGCAGTACTTC
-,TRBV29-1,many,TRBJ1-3,CSVESGEDGNTIYF,TGCAGCGTTGAGTCAGGGGAGGACGGAAACACCATATATTTT
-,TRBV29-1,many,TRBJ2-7,CSAKDTAGGEQYF,TGCAGCGCTAAGGACACGGCCGGTGGCGAGCAGTACTTC
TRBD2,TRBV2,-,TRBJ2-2,CAASIPAGGRNGELFF,TGTGCCGCCAGCATACCAGCGGGAGGGAGGAACGGGGAGCTGTTTTTT
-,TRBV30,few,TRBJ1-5,CACSPGHGDQPQHF,TGTGCCTGTTCACCGGGACACGGAGATCAGCCCCAGCATTTT
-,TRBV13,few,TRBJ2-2,CASSQQLTGTNTGELFF,TGTGCCAGCAGCCAACAACTCACAGGGACGAACACCGGGGAGCTGTTTTTT
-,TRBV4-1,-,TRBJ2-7,CASSQDWREQYF,TGCGCCAGCAGCCAAGATTGGCGGGAGCAGTACTTC
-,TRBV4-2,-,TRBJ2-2,CASSPTAGELFF,TGTGCCAGCAGCCCGACAGCCGGGGAGCTGTTTTTT
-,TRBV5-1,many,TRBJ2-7,CASSSGLGGDEQYF,TGCGCCAGCAGCTCTGGGTTAGGGGGAGACGAGCAGTACTTC
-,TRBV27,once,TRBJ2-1,CASSLSWVIGEQFF,TGTGCCAGCAGTTTATCGTGGGTCATCGGTGAGCAGTTCTTC
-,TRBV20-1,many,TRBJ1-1,CSASAVALNTEAFF,TGCAGTGCTTCAGCCGTCGCCTTAAACACTGAAGCTTTCTTT
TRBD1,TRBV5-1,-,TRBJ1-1,CASSSQDRNFLNTEAFF,TGCGCCAGCAGCTCCCAGGACAGGAACTTCTTGAATACTGAAGCTTTCTTT
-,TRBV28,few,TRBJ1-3,CASRSGGFTSTGNTIYF,TGTGCCAGCAGGTCCGGGGGCTTCACCAGCACTGGAAACACCATATATTTT
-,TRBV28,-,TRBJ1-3,CASSLWGGNTIYF,TGTGCCAGCAGCTTGTGGGGAGGAAACACCATATATTTT
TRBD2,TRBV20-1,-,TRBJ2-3,CSARDHSPTSGGYTDTQYF,TGCAGTGCTAGAGACCACTCCCCGACTAGCGGGGGGTACACAGATACGCAGTATTTT
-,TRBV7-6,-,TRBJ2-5,CASSLAQLSGSSTQETQYF,TGTGCCAGCAGCTTGGCGCAGCTTTCGGGGTCATCCACTCAAGAGACCCAGTACTTC
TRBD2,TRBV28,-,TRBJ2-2,CASSSASSGRRAGELFF,TGTGCCAGCAGTTCCGCTTCTAGCGGGAGGCGTGCCGGGGAGCTGTTTTTT
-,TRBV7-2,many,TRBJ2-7,CASSSQVGVSYEQYF,TGTGCCAGCAGCTCTCAAGTGGGGGTCTCCTACGAGCAGTACTTC
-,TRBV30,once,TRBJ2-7,CAWSHSSTHEQYF,TGTGCCTGGTCGCACAGTTCTACCCACGAGCAGTACTTC
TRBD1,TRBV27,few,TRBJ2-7,CASSFSAGGYEQYF,TGTGCCAGCAGTTTTAGTGCAGGGGGCTACGAGCAGTACTTC